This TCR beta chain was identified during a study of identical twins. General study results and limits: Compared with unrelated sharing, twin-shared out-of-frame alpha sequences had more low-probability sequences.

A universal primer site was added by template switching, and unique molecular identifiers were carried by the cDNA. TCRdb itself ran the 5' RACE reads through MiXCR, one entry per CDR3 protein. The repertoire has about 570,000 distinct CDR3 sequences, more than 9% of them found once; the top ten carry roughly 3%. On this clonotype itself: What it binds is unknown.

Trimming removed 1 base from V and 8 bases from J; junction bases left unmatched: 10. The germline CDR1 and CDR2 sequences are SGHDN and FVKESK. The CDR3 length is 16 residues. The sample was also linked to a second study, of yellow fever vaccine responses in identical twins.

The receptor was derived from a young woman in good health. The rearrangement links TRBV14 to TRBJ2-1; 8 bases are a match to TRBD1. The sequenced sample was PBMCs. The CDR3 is CASSQAKQGVVDEQFF. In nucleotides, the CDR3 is TGTGCCAGCAGCCAAGCCAAACAGGGGGTTGTGGATGAGCAGTTCTTC.